This T cell receptor beta chain was sequenced in a study of blood T cell repertoires in COVID-19. Trimming cost V 0 bases and J 2 bases, with 9 bases left between them. Per germline, CDR1 SGHRS and CDR2 YFSETQ. This CDR3 contains 16 residues. Sequencing was performed with immunoSEQ multiplex PCR; in TCRdb, only in-frame clones are kept and a portion is missing. The sample holds 150,000 to 200,000 clones, over 70% seen once. This clone was counted a single time. The receptor comes from a woman at least 80 years old with active or convalescent COVID-19. Specimen: peripheral blood. The V call is TRBV5-1, the J call TRBJ2-6; D is ambiguous. The CDR3 reads CASSLGPLAGANVLTF. The CDR3 region has the DNA TGCGCCAGCAGCTTGGGGCCCCTCGCTGGGGCCAACGTCCTGACTTTC. The variable domain in full, completed from reference TRBV5-1 and TRBJ2-6, reads KAGVTQTPRYLIKTRGQQVTLSCSPISGHRSVSWYQQTPGQGLQFLFEYFSETQRNKGNFPGRFSGRQFSNSRSEMNVSTLELGDSALYLCASSLGPLAGANVLTFGAGSRLTVL.